This T cell receptor (beta chain) is from a study of cytomegalovirus exposure and HLA in healthy donors. The primer mix had 60 Vbeta and 13 Jbeta primers. Profiling relied on immunoSEQ multiplex PCR, and the TCRdb table lists in-frame clones only, not all of them. This sample has about 200,000 clones; roughly 80% occur once, and the top ten carry about 3%. Study findings and constraints: TCR beta V- and J-gene trimming, according to a later analysis, was linked to a missense DCLRE1C variant.

As regards this clone: As yet, its antigen is unknown.

This CDR3 spans 12 amino acids. Germline CDR1 is SGHRS and CDR2 is YFSETQ. The ends were cut back, 3 bases at V and 3 bases at J, with 5 bases in the middle. This sequence originates from a man aged 25-45 years in good health and CMV-seronegative. Sequenced: PBMCs. The chain couples TRBV5-1 to TRBJ2-3; D gene uncertain. This CDR3 is CASSSRTDTQYF. The CDR3, as DNA: TGCGCCAGCAGCTCGAGGACAGATACGCAGTATTTT.